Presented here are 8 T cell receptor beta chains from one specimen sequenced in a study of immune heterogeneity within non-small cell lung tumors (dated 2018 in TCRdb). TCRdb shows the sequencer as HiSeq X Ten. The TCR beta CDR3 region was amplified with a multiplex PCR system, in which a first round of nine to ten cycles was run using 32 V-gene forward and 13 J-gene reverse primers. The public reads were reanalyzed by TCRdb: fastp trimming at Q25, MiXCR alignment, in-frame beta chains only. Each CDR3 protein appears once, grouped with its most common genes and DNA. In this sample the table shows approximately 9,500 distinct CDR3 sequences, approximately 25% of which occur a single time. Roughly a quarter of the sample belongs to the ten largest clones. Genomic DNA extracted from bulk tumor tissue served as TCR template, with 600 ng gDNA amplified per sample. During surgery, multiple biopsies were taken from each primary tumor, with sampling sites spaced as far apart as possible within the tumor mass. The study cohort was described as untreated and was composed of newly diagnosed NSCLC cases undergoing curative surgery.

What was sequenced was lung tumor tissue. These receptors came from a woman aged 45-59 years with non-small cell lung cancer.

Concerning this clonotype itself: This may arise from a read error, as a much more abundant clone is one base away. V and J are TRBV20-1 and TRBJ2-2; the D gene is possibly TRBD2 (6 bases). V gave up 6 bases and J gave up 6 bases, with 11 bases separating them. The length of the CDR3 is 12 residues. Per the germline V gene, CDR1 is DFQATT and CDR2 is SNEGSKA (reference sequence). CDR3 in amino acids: CSASPGAGELFF. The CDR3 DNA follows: TGCAGTGCCTCCCCGGGGGCCGGGGAGCTGTTTTTT.

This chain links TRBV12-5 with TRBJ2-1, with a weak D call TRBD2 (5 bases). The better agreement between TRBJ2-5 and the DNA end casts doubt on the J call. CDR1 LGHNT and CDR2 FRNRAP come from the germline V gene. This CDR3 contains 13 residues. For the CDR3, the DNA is TGTGCTAGTGGTTTATTTCCGGAGGATACCCAGTACTTC. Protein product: CASGLFPEDTQYF.

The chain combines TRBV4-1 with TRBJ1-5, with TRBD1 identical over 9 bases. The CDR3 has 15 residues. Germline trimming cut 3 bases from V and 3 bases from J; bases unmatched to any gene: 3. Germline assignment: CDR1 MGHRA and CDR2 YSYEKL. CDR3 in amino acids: CASSQWDRDNQPQHF. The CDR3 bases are TGCGCCAGCAGCCAGTGGGACAGGGACAATCAGCCCCAGCATTTT.

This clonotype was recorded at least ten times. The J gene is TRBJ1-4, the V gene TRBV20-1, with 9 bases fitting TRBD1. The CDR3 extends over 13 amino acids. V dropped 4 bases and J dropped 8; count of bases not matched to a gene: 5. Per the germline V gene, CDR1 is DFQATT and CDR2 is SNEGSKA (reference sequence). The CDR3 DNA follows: TGCAGTGCTACCGGGACAGGGAACGAAAAACTGTTTTTT. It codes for CSATGTGNEKLFF.

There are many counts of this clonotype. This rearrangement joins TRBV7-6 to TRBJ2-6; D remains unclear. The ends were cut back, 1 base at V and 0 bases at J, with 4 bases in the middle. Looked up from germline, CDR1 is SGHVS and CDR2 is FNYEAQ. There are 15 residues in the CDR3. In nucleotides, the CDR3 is TGTGCCAGCAGCTTAGAGAGCTCTGGGGCCAACGTCCTGACTTTC. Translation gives CASSLESSGANVLTF.

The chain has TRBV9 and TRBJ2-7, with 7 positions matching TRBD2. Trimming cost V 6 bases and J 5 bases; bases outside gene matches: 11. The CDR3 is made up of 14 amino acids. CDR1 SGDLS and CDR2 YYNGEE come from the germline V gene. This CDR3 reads CASNLWGGSDEQYF. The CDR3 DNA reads TGTGCCAGCAACTTATGGGGCGGGAGCGACGAGCAGTACTTC.

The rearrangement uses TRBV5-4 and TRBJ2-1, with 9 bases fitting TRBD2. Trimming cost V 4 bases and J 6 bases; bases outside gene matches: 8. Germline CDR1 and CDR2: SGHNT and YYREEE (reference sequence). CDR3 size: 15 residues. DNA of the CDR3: TGTGCCAGCAGCGCGCCTAGCGGGACTCGCAATGAGCAGTTCTTC. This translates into CASSAPSGTRNEQFF. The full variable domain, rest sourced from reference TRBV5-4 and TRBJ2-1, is ETGVTQSPTHLIKTRGQQVTLRCSSQSGHNTVSWYQQALGQGPQFIFQYYREEENGRGNFPPRFSGLQFPNYSSELNVNALELDDSALYLCASSAPSGTRNEQFFGPGTRLTVL.

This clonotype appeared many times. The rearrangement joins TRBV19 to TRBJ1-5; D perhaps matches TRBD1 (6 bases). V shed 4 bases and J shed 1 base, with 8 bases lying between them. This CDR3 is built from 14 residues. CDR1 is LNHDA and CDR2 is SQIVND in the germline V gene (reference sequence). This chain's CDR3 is CASSKGQSNQPQHF. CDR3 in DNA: TGTGCCAGTAGTAAAGGACAGAGCAATCAGCCCCAGCATTTT.